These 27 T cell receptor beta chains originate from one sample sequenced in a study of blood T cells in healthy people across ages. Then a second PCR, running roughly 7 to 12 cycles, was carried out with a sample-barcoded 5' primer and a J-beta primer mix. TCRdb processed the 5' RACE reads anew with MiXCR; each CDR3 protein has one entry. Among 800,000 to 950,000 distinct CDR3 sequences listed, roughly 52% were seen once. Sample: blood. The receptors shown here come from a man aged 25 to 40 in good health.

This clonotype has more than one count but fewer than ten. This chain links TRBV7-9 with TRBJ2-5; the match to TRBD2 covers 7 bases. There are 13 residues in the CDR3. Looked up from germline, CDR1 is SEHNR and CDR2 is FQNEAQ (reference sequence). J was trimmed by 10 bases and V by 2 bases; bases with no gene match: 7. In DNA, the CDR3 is TGTGCCAGCAGCTTACGGACTAGTGAGGACCAGTACTTC. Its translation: CASSLRTSEDQYF.

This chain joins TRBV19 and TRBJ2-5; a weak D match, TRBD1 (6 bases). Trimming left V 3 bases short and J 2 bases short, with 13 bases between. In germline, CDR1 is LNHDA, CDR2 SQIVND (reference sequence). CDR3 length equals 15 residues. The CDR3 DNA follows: TGTGCCAGTAGTATCCGGACAGTCTCACAAGAGACCCAGTACTTC. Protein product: CASSIRTVSQETQYF.

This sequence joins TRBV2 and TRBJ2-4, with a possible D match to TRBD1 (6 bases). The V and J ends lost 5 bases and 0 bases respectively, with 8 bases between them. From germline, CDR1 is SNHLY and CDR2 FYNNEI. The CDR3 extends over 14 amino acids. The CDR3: CASSSRGAKNIQYF. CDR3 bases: TGTGCCAGCAGTAGCAGGGGAGCCAAAAACATTCAGTACTTC.

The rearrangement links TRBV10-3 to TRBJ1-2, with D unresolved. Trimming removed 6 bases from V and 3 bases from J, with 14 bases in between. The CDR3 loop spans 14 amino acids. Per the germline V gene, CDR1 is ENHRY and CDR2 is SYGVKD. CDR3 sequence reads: CAIRRGDGDYGYTF. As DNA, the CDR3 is TGTGCCATCAGACGCGGCGACGGAGACTATGGCTACACCTTC.

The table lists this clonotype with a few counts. The CDR3 region is CASSYSTGGSFYEQYF. The CDR3 nucleotides are TGTGCCAGCAGTTACTCAACAGGGGGAAGTTTCTACGAGCAGTACTTC. The J gene is TRBJ2-7, the V gene TRBV6-2 or TRBV6-3; 8 nucleotides line up with TRBD1. The junction had 7 bases not matched to a gene; V was cut back by 0 bases and J by 3 bases. This CDR3 comprises 16 residues. Germline V gives CDR1 MNHEY, CDR2 SVGEGT.

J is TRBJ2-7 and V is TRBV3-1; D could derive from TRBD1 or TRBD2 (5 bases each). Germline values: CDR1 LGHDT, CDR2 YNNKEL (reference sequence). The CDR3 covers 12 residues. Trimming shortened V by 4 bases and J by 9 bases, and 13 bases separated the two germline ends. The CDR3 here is CASSLAERGQYF. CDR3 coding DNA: TGTGCCAGCAGCCTCGCGGAGAGGGGGCAGTACTTC.

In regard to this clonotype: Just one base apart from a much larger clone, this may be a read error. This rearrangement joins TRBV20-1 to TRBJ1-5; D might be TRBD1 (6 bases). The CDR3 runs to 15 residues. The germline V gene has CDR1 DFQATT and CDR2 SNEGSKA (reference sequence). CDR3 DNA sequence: TGCAGTGCTAGAGGGGGGCTTAATAGCGATCAGCCCCAGCATTTT. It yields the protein CSARGGLNSDQPQHF.

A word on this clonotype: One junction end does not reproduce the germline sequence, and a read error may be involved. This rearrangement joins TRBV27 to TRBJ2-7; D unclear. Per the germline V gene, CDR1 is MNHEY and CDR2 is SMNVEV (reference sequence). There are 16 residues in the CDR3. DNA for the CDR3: TGTACCAGCAGTCCTTCACAGATGCGAGTCTCCTACGAGCAGTACTTC. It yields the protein CTSSPSQMRVSYEQYF.

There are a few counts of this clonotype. The CDR3 DNA is TGTGCCAGCAGCTTAAGCCTAGCGGGGATGGATGAGCAGTTCTTC. Translation: CASSLSLAGMDEQFF. The rearrangement links TRBV7-9 to TRBJ2-1; 9 bases map to TRBD2. This CDR3 has 15 residues. V was clipped by 2 bases and J by 8 bases; unmatched bases: 7. CDR1 and CDR2 (germline): SEHNR, FQNEAQ (reference sequence).

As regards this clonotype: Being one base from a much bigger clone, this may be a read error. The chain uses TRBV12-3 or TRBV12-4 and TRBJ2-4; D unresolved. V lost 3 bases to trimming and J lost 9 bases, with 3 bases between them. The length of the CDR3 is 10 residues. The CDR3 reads CASSFGIQYF. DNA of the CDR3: TGTGCCAGCAGTTTTGGCATTCAGTACTTC.

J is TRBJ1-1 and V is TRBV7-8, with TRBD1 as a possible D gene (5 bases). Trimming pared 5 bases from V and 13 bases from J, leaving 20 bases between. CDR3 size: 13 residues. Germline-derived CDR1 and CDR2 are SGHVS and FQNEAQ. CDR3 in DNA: TGTGCCAGCAGCCCCCGACTTGGGTTGGGGGTTTTCTTT. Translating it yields CASSPRLGLGVFF.

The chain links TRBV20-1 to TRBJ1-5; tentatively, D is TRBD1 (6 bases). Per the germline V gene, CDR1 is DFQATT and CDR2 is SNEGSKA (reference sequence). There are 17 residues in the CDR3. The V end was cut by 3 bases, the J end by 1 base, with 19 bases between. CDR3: CSASRSHRTASNQPQHF. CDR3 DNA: TGCAGTGCTAGTAGGTCCCACCGGACAGCGAGCAATCAGCCCCAGCATTTT.

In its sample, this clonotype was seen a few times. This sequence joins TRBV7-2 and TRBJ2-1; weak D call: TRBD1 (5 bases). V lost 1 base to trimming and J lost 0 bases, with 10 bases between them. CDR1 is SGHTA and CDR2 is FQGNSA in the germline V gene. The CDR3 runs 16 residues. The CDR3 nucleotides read TGTGCCAGCAGCTTAGAGGGGCTTAGCTCCTACAATGAGCAGTTCTTC. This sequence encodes CASSLEGLSSYNEQFF. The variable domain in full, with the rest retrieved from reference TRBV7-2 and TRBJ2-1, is GAGVSQSPSNKVTEKGKDVELRCDPISGHTALYWYRQSLGQGLEFLIYFQGNSAPDKSGLPSDRFSAERTGGSVSTLTIQRTQQEDSAVYLCASSLEGLSSYNEQFFGPGTRLTVL.

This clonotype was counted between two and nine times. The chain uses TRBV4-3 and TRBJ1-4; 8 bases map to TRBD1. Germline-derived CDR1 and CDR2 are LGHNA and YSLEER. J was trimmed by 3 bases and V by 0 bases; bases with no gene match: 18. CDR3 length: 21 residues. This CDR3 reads CASSQDGTGAARRPANEKLFF. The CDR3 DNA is TGCGCCAGCAGCCAAGATGGGACAGGCGCCGCCCGGCGCCCGGCTAATGAAAAACTGTTTTTT.

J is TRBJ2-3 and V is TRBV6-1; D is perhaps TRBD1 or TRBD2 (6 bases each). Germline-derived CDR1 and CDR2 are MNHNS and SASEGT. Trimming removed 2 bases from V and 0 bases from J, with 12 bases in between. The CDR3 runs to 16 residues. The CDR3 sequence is CASSELGGPSTDTQYF. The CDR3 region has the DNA TGTGCCAGCAGTGAACTTGGGGGGCCTAGCACAGATACGCAGTATTTT.

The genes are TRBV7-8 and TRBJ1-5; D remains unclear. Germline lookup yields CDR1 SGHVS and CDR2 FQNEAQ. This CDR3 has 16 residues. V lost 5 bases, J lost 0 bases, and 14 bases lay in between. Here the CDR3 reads CASSPHGQNSNQPQHF. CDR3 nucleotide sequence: TGTGCCAGCAGCCCTCACGGGCAAAATAGCAATCAGCCCCAGCATTTT.

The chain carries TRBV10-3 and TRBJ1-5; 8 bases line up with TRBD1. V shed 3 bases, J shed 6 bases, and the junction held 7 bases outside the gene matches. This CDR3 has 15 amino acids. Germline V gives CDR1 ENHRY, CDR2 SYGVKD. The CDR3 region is CAISEGQGGSQPQHF. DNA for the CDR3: TGTGCCATCAGTGAAGGACAGGGCGGGAGTCAGCCCCAGCATTTT.

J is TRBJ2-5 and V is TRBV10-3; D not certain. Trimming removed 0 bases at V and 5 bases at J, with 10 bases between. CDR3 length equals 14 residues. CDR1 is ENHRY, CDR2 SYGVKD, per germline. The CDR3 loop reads CAISESSSMETQYF. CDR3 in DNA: TGTGCCATCAGTGAGTCGTCTAGTATGGAGACCCAGTACTTC.

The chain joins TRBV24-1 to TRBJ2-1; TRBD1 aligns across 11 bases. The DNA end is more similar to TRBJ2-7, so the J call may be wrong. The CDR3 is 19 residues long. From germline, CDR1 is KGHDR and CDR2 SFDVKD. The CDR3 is CATSDFGTGGASYYNEQYF. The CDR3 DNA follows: TGTGCCACCAGTGATTTTGGGACAGGGGGTGCCAGCTACTACAATGAGCAGTACTTC.

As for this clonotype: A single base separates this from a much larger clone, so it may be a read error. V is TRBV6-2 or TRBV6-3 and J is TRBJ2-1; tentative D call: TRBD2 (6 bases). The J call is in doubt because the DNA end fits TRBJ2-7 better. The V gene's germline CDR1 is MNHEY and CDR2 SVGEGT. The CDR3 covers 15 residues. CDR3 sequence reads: CASSYSRGAYNEQYF. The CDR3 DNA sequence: TGTGCCAGCAGTTACTCGCGGGGCGCCTACAATGAGCAGTACTTC.

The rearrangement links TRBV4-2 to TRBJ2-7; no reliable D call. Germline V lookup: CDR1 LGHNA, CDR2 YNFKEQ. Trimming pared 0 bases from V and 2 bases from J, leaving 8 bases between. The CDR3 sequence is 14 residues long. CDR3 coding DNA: TGTGCCAGCAGCCAAGAGGGAAATACCTACGAGCAGTACTTC. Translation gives CASSQEGNTYEQYF.

As DNA, the CDR3 is TGCGCCAGCAGGTTCCACTTAGCGGGGGAATACGAGCAGTACTTC. It specifies CASRFHLAGEYEQYF. The V gene is TRBV5-1, the J gene TRBJ2-1, with TRBD2 identical over 9 bases. The J call is uncertain, as TRBJ2-7 better fits the DNA end. This CDR3 spans 15 amino acids. CDR1 is SGHRS, CDR2 YFSETQ, per germline.

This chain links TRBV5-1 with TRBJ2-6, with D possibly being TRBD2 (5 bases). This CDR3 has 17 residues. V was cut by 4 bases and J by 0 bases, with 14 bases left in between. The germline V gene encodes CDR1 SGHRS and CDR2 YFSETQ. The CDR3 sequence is CASSPDGDYSGANVLTF. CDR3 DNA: TGCGCCAGCAGCCCCGACGGTGACTACTCTGGGGCCAACGTCCTGACTTTC.

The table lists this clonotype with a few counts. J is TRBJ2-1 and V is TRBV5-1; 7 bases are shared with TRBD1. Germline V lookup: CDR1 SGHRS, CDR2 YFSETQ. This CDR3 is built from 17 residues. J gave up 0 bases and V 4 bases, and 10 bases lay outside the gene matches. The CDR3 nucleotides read TGCGCCAGCAGCCTTAGGGGGCTAGCAGACTCCTACAATGAGCAGTTCTTC. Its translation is CASSLRGLADSYNEQFF.

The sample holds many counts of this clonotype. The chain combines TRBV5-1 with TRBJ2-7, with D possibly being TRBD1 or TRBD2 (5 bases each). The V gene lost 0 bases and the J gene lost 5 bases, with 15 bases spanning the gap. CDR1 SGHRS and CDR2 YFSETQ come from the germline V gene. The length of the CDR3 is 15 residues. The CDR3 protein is CASSLGGADSDEQYF. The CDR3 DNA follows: TGCGCCAGCAGCTTGGGAGGGGCGGATAGCGACGAGCAGTACTTC.

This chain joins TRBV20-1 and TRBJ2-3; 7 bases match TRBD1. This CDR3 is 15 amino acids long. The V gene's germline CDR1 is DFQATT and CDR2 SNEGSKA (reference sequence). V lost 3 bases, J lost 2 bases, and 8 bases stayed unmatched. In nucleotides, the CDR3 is TGCAGTGCTAGTCCCGGGGACAGAGTCACAGATACGCAGTATTTT. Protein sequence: CSASPGDRVTDTQYF.

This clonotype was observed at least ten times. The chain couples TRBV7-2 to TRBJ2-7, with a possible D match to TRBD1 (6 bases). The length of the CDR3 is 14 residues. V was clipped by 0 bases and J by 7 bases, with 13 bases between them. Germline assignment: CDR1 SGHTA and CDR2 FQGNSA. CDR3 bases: TGTGCCAGCAGCTTAGCGTCGACAGGTGGTGAGCAGTACTTC. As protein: CASSLASTGGEQYF. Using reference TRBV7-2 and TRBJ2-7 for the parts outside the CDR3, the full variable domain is GAGVSQSPSNKVTEKGKDVELRCDPISGHTALYWYRQSLGQGLEFLIYFQGNSAPDKSGLPSDRFSAERTGGSVSTLTIQRTQQEDSAVYLCASSLASTGGEQYFGPGTRLTVT.